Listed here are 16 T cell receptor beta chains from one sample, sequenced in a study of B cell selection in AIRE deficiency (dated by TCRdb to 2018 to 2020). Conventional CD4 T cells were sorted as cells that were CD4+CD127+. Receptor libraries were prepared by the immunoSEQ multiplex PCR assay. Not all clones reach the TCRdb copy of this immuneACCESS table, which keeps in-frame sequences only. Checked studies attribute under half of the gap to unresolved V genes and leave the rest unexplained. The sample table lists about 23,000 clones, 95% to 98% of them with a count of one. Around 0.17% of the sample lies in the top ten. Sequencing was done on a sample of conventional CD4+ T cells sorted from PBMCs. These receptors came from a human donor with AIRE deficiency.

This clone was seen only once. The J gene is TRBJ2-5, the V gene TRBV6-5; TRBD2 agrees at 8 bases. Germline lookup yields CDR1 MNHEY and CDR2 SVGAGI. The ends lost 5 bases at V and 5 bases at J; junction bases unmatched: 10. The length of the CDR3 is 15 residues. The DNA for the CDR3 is TGTGCCAGCAGTACTCGATTAGCGGGATTGGAGACCCAGTACTTC. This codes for CASSTRLAGLETQYF.

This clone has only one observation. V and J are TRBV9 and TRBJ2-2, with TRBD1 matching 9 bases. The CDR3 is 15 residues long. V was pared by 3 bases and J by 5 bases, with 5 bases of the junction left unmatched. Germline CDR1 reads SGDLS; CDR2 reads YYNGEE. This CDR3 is CASSGPGQGTGELFF. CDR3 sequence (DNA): TGTGCCAGCAGCGGACCGGGACAGGGTACCGGGGAGCTGTTTTTT.

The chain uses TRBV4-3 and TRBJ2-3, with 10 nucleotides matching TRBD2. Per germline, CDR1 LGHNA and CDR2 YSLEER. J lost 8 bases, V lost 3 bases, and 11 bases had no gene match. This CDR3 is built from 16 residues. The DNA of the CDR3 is TGCGCCAGCAGCCAGGTCTTAGCGGGAGGAGGGGGTACGCAGTATTTT. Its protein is CASSQVLAGGGGTQYF.

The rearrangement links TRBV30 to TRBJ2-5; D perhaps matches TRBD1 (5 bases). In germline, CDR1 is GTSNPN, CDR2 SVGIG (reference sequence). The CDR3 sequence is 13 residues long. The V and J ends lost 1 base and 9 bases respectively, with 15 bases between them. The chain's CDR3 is CAWSGGLGPAQYF. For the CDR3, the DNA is TGTGCCTGGAGTGGGGGCCTGGGGCCGGCCCAGTACTTC.

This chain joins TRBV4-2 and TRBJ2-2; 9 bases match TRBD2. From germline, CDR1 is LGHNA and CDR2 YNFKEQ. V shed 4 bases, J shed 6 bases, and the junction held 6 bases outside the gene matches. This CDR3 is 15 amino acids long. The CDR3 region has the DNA TGTGCCAGCAGCCGTAGCGGGAGCGGCGCCGGGGAGCTGTTTTTT. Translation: CASSRSGSGAGELFF.

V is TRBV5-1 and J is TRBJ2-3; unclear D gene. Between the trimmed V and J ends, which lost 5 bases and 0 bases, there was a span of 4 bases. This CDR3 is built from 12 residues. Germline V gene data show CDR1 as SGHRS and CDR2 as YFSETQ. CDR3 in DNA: TGCGCCAGCAGACCGAGCACAGATACGCAGTATTTT. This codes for CASRPSTDTQYF.

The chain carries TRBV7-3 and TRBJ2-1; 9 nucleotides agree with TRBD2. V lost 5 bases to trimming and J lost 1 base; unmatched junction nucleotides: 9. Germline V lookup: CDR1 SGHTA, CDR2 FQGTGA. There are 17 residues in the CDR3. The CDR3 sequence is CASSRRGREGSYNEQFF. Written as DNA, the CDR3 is TGTGCCAGCAGCCGAAGGGGGCGGGAGGGTTCCTACAATGAGCAGTTCTTC. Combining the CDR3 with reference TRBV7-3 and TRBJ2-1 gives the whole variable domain GAGVSQTPSNKVTEKGKYVELRCDPISGHTALYWYRQSLGQGPEFLIYFQGTGAADDSGLPNDRFFAVRPEGSVSTLKIQRTERGDSAVYLCASSRRGREGSYNEQFFGPGTRLTVL.

CDR3 bases: TGTGCCAGCAGTGAAGCGGAGGCTCCAGGCCAGCCCCAGCATTTT. Translating it yields CASSEAEAPGQPQHF. The gene calls are TRBV2 and TRBJ1-5; D uncertain. Germline loops: CDR1 SNHLY, CDR2 FYNNEI. The CDR3 runs 15 residues. V was clipped by 0 bases and J by 7 bases, with 13 bases between them.

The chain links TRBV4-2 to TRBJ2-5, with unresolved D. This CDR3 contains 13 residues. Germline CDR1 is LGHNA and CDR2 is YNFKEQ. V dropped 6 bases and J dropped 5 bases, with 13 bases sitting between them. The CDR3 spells CASRGNLGETQYF. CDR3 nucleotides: TGTGCCAGCAGGGGAAACTTAGGGGAGACCCAGTACTTC.

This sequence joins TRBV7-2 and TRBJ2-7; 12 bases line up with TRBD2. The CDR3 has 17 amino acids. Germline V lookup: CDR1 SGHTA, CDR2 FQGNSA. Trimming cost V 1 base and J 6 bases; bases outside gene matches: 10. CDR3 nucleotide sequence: TGTGCCAGCAGCTTAGATCTAGCGGGAGGGCCGACGGGCGAGCAGTACTTC. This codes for CASSLDLAGGPTGEQYF. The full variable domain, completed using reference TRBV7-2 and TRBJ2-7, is GAGVSQSPSNKVTEKGKDVELRCDPISGHTALYWYRQSLGQGLEFLIYFQGNSAPDKSGLPSDRFSAERTGGSVSTLTIQRTQQEDSAVYLCASSLDLAGGPTGEQYFGPGTRLTVT.

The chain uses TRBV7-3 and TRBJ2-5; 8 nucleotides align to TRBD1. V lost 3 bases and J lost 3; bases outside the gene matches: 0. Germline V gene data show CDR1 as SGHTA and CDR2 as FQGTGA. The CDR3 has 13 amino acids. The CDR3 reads CASSLDREETQYF. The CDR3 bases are TGTGCCAGCAGCTTGGACAGGGAAGAGACCCAGTACTTC.

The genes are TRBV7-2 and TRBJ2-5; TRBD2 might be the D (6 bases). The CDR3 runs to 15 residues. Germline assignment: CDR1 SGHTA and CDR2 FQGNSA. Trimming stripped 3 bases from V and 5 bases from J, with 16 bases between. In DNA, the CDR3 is TGTGCCAGCAGCTTGGAACGGAGCGGGCGGGAGACCCAGTACTTC. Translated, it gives CASSLERSGRETQYF.

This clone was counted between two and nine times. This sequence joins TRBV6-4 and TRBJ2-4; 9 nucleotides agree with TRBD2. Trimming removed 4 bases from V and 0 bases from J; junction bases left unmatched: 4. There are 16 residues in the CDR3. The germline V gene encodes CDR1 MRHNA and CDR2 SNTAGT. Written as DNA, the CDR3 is TGTGCCAGCAGTGGACTAGCGGAAATAGCCAAAAACATTCAGTACTTC. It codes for CASSGLAEIAKNIQYF.

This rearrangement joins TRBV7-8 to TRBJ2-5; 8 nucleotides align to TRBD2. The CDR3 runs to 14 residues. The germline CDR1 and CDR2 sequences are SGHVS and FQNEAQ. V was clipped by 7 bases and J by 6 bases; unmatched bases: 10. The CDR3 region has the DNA TGTGCCAGCACCCCCGGGGGGGGTAGGAAGACCCAGTACTTC. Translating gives CASTPGGGRKTQYF.

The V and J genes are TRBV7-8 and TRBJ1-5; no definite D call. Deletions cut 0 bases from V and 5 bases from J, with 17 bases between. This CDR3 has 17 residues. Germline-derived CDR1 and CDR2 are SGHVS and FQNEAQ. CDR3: CASSLARGGSRDQPQHF. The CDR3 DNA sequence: TGTGCCAGCAGCTTAGCGCGAGGTGGGAGTCGGGATCAGCCCCAGCATTTT.

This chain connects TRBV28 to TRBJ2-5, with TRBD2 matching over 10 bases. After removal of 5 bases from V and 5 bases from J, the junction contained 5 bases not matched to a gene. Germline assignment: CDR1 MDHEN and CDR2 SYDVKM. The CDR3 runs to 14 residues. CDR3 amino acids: CASSRTSGGETQYF. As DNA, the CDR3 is TGTGCCAGCAGTCGGACTAGCGGAGGGGAGACCCAGTACTTC.